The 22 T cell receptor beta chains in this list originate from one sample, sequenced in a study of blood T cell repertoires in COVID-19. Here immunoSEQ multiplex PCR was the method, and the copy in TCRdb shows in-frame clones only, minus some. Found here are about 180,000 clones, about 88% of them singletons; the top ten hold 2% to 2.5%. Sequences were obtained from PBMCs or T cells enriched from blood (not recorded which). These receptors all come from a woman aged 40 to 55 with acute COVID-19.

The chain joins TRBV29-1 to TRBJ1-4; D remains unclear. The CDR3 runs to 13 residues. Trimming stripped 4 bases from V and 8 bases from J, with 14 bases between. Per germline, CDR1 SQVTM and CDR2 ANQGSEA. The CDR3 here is CSVAEGLGEKLFF. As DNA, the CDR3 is TGCAGCGTTGCCGAGGGTTTAGGAGAAAAACTGTTTTTT.

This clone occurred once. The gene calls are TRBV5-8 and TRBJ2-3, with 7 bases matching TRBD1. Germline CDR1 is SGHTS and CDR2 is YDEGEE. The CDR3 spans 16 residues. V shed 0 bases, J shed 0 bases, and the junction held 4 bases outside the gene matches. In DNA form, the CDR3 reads TGTGCCAGCAGCTTGGATGTGACAGGGAGCACAGATACGCAGTATTTT. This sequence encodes CASSLDVTGSTDTQYF.

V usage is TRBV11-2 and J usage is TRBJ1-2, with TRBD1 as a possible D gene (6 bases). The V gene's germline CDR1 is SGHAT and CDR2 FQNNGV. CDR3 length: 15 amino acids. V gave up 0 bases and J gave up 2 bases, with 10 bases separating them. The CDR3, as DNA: TGTGCCAGCAGCTTAGAAGCAGGGGTCAACTATGGCTACACCTTC. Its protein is CASSLEAGVNYGYTF.

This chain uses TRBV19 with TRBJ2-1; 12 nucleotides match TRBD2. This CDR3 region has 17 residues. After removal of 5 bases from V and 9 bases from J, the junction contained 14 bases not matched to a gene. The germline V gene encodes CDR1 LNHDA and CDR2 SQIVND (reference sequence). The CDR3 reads CASSSPIRLAGDREQFF. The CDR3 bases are TGTGCCAGTAGTTCGCCGATCAGACTAGCGGGAGATCGTGAGCAGTTCTTC.

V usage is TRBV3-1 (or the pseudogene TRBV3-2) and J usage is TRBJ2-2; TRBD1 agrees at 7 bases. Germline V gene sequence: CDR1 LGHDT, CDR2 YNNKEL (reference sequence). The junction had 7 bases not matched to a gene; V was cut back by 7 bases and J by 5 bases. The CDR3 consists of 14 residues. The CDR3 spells CASTGDSLTGELFF. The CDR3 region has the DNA TGTGCCAGCACCGGGGACAGCTTAACCGGGGAGCTGTTTTTT.

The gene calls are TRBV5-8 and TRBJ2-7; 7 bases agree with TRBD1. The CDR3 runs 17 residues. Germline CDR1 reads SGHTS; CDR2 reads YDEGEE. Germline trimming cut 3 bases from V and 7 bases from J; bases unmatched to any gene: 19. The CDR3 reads CASSSGQDPSYEAEQYF. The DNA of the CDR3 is TGTGCCAGCAGCTCAGGACAGGACCCAAGCTACGAGGCTGAGCAGTACTTC.

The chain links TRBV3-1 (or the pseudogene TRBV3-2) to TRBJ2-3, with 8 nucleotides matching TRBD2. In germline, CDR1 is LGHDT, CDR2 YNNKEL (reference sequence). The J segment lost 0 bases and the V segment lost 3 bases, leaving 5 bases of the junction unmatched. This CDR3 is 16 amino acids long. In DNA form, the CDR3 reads TGTGCCAGCAGCCAGTGGATAGCGGGGAGCACAGATACGCAGTATTTT. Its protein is CASSQWIAGSTDTQYF.

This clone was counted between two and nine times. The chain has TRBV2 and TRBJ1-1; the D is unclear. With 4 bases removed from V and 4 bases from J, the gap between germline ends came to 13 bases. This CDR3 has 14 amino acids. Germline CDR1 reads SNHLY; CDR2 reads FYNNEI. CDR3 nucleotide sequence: TGTGCCAGCAGTGCCGGGAGTGTGGGCACTGAAGCTTTCTTT. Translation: CASSAGSVGTEAFF.

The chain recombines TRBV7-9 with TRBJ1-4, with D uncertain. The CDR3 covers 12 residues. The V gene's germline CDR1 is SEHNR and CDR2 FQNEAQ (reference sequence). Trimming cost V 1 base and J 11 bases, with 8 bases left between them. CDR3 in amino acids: CASSLVVGKLFF. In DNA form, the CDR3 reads TGTGCCAGCAGCTTAGTGGTCGGGAAACTGTTTTTT. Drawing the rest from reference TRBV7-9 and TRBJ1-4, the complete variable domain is DTGVSQNPRHKITKRGQNVTFRCDPISEHNRLYWYRQTLGQGPEFLTYFQNEAQLEKSRLLSDRFSAERPKGSFSTLEIQRTEQGDSAMYLCASSLVVGKLFFGSGTQLSVL.

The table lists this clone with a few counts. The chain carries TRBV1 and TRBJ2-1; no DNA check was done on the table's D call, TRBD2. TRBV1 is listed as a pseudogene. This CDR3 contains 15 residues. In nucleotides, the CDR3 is TGCACCAGCAGCCAATGGACTAGCGGGGGGAATGAGCAGTTCTTC. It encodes CTSSQWTSGGNEQFF.

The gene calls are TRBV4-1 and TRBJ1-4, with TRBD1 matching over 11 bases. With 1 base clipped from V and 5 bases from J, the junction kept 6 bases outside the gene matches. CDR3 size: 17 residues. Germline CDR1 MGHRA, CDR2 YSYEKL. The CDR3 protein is CASSQVGQGVSNEKLFF. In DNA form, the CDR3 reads TGCGCCAGCAGCCAAGTGGGACAGGGGGTATCGAATGAAAAACTGTTTTTT.

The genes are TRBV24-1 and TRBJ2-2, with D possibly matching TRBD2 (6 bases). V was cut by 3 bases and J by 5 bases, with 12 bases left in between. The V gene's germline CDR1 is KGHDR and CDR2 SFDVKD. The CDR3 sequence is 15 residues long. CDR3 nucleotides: TGTGCCACCAGTGATGCGGAGGGGAGAACCGGGGAGCTGTTTTTT. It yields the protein CATSDAEGRTGELFF.

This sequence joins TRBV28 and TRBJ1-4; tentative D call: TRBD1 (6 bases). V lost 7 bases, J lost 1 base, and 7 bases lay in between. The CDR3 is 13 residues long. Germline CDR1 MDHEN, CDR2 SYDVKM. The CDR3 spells CASNRVTNEKLFF. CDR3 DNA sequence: TGTGCCAGCAACAGGGTAACTAATGAAAAACTGTTTTTT.

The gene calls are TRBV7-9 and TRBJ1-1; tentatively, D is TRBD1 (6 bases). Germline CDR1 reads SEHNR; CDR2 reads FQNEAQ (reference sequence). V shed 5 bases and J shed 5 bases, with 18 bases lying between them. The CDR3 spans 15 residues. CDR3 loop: CASSLREGGETEAFF. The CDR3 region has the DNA TGTGCCAGCAGCCTCCGGGAGGGGGGGGAGACTGAAGCTTTCTTT.

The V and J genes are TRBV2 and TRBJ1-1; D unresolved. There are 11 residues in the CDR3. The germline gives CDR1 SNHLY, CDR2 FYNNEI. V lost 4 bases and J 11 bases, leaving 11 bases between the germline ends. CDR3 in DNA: TGTGCCAGCAGTGCGAGGGCCGCGGCTTTCTTT. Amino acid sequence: CASSARAAAFF.

The CDR3 reads CASSFWGGAHTEAFF. The CDR3 DNA reads as TGTGCCAGCAGCTTCTGGGGGGGCGCCCACACTGAAGCTTTCTTT. The chain is built from TRBV5-6 and TRBJ1-1, with D possibly matching TRBD1 (6 bases). Germline loops: CDR1 SGHDT, CDR2 YYEEEE. The CDR3 runs to 15 residues. V was clipped by 2 bases and J by 3 bases, with 14 bases between them.

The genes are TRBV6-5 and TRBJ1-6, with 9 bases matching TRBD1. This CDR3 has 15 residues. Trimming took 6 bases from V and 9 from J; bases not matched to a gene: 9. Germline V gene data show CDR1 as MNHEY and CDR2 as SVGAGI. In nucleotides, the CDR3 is TGTGCCAGCAGATCCACAGGGGGCCAGGGTTCACCCCTCCACTTT. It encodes CASRSTGGQGSPLHF.

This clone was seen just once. CDR3 sequence (DNA): TGTGCCAGCAGCCATACCGGGACTAGCGGTGTCAGTGAGCAGTTCTTC. Translated: CASSHTGTSGVSEQFF. The chain couples TRBV4-2 to TRBJ2-1, with 11 positions matching TRBD2. The CDR3 runs 16 residues. The germline gives CDR1 LGHNA, CDR2 YNFKEQ. Trimming at V came to 3 bases and at J to 9 bases, leaving 10 bases not matched to a gene.

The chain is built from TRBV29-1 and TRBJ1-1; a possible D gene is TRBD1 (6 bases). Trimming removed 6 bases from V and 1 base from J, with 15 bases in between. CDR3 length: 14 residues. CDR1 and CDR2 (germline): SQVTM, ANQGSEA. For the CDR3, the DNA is TGCAGCGTGCTCAGGGGAGTAGCGAACACTGAAGCTTTCTTT. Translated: CSVLRGVANTEAFF. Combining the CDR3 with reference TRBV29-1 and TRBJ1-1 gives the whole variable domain SAVISQKPSRDICQRGTSLTIQCQVDSQVTMMFWYRQQPGQSLTLIATANQGSEATYESGFVIDKFPISRPNLTFSTLTVSNMSPEDSSIYLCSVLRGVANTEAFFGQGTRLTVV.

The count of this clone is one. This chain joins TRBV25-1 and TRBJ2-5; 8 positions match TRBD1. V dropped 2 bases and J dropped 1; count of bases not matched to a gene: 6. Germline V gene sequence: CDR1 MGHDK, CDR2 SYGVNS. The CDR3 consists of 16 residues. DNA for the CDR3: TGTGCCAGCAGTGAAGGGACAGGTCTACTCCAAGAGACCCAGTACTTC. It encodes CASSEGTGLLQETQYF.

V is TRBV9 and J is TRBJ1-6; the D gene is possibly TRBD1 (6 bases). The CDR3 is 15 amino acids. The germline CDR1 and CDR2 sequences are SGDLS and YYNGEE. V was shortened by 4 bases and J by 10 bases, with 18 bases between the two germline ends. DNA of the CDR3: TGTGCCAGCAGCCCGGGACACAGCACCGGCTCACCCCTCCACTTT. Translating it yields CASSPGHSTGSPLHF.

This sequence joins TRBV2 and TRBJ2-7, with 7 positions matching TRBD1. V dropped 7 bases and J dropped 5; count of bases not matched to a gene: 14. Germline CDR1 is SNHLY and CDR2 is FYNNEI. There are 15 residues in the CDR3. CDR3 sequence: CASNLKDRPLHEQYF. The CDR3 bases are TGTGCCAGCAATCTCAAGGACAGGCCCCTCCACGAGCAGTACTTC.